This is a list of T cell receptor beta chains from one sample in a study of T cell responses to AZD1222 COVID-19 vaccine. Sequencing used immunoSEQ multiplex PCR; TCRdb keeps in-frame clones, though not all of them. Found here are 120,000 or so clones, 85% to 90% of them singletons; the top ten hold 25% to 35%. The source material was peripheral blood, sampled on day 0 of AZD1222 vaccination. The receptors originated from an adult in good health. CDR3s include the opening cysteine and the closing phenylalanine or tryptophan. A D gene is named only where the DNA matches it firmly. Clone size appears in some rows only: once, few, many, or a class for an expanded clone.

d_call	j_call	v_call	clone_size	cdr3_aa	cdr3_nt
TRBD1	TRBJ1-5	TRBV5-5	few	CASSRTGDSNQPQHF	TGTGCCAGCAGCAGGACAGGGGATAGCAATCAGCCCCAGCATTTT
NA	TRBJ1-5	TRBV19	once	CASTSRGLEAGNQPQHF	TGTGCCAGTACCTCGCGCGGGCTTGAAGCGGGCAATCAGCCCCAGCATTTT
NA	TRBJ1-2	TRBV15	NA	CATSRDRGAQLNTF	TGTGCCACCAGCAGAGATAGGGGGGCCCAGCTGAACACCTTC
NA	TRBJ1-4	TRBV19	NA	CASGTGRPTNEKLFF	TGTGCCAGTGGAACCGGGAGACCAACTAATGAAAAACTGTTTTTT
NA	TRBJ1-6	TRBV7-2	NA	CASSQNTQGLSPLHF	TGTGCCAGCAGCCAAAACACGCAGGGTCTTTCACCCCTCCACTTT
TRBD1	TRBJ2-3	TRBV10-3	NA	CAITDQGQVTDTQYF	TGTGCCATCACCGATCAGGGACAGGTCACAGATACGCAGTATTTT
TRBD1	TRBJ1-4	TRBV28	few	CASCGGGTGEEKLFF	TGTGCCAGCTGCGGAGGGGGGACAGGGGAAGAAAAACTGTTTTTT
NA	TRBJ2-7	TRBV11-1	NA	CASSIGWGAGYEQYF	TGTGCCAGCAGTATAGGGTGGGGAGCCGGGTACGAGCAGTACTTC
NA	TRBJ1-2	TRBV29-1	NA	CSVEGLNYGYTF	TGCAGCGTCGAAGGCCTGAACTATGGCTACACCTTC
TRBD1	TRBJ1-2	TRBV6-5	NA	CASSYSWDRLNYGYTF	TGTGCCAGCAGTTACTCGTGGGACAGACTTAACTATGGCTACACCTTC
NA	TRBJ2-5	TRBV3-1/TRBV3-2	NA	CASSQSTSGETQYF	TGTGCCAGCAGCCAATCAACAAGTGGGGAGACCCAGTACTTC
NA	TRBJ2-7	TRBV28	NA	CASMATYEQYF	TGTGCCAGTATGGCAACCTACGAGCAGTACTTC
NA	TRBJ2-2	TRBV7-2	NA	CASSLWSANTGELFF	TGTGCCAGCAGCTTGTGGAGCGCGAACACCGGGGAGCTGTTTTTT
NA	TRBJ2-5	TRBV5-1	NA	CASSSTGTPQETQYF	TGCGCCAGCAGCTCCACAGGGACTCCTCAAGAGACCCAGTACTTC
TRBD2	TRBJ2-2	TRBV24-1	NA	CATGGGFGTGELFF	TGTGCCACCGGCGGGGGATTCGGCACCGGGGAGCTGTTTTTT
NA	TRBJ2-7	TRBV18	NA	CASSPDKSYEQYF	TGTGCCAGCTCACCCGATAAATCCTACGAGCAGTACTTC
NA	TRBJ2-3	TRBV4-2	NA	CASSYKDTDTQYF	TGTGCCAGCAGCTACAAAGACACAGATACGCAGTATTTT
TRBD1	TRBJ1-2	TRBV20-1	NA	CSASGPSGQNINYGYTF	TGCAGTGCTAGTGGCCCTTCGGGACAGAACATCAACTATGGCTACACCTTC
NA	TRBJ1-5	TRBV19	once	CASSIGERSRNSNQPQHF	TGTGCCAGTAGTATAGGGGAAAGGTCAAGGAATAGCAATCAGCCCCAGCATTTT
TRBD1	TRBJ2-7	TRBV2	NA	CASNAGTGRNEQYF	TGTGCCAGCAACGCCGGGACAGGGAGGAACGAGCAGTACTTC
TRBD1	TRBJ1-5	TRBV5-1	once	CASSPGQGNQPQHF	TGCGCCAGCAGCCCTGGACAGGGGAATCAGCCCCAGCATTTT
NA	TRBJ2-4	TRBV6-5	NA	CASSPAGVYKNIQYF	TGTGCCAGCAGTCCCGCAGGGGTATACAAAAACATTCAGTACTTC
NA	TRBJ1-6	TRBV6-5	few	CASRAQNYNSPLHF	TGTGCCAGCAGGGCACAGAATTATAATTCACCCCTCCACTTT
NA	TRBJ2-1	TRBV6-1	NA	CASSESVVLYNEQFF	TGTGCCAGCAGTGAATCGGTGGTCTTATACAATGAGCAGTTCTTC
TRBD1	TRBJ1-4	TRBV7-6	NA	CASRFGTVANEKLFF	TGTGCCAGCAGATTCGGGACAGTCGCGAATGAAAAACTGTTTTTT
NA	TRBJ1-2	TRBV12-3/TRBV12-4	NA	CASSLPPNYGYTF	TGTGCCAGCAGTTTACCCCCAAACTATGGCTACACCTTC
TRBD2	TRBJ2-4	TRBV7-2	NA	CASSPRDSGRGDIQYF	TGTGCCAGCAGCCCCCGGGATAGCGGGAGGGGAGACATTCAGTACTTC
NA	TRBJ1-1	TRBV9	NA	CASSVGKGLNTEAFF	TGTGCCAGCAGCGTAGGTAAGGGACTGAACACTGAAGCTTTCTTT
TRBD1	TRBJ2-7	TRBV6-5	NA	CASRGTAPYEQYF	TGTGCCAGCAGGGGGACAGCACCCTACGAGCAGTACTTC
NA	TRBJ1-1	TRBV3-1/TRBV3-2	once	CASSNVGPISRTEAFF	TGTGCCAGCAGCAATGTAGGTCCCATTTCACGCACTGAAGCTTTCTTT
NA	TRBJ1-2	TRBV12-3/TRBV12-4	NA	CASSLDRRTYTF	TGTGCCAGCAGTTTAGACCGACGGACCTACACCTTC
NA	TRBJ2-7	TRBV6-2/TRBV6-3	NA	CASSPTVVGGYEQYF	TGTGCCAGCAGTCCGACAGTTGTCGGAGGCTACGAGCAGTACTTC
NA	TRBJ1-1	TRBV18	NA	CASSPPQALEAFF	TGTGCCAGCTCACCACCCCAGGCCCTGGAAGCTTTCTTT
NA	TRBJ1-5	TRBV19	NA	CASTSFNGGWNQPQHF	TGTGCCAGTACTTCCTTCAATGGCGGTTGGAATCAGCCCCAGCATTTT
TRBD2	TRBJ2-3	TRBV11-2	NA	CASSLRLAGITDTQYF	TGTGCCAGCAGCTTAAGGCTAGCGGGTATCACAGATACGCAGTATTTT
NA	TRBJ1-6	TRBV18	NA	CASSPGLGAVGSPLHF	TGTGCCAGCTCACCGGGGCTCGGCGCTGTTGGTTCACCCCTCCACTTT
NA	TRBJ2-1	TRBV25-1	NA	CASSPRRDEQFF	TGTGCCAGCAGTCCTCGAAGGGATGAGCAGTTCTTC
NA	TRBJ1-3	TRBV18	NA	CASSPLGDSTSGNTIYF	TGTGCCAGCTCCCCCTTGGGGGACTCAACTTCTGGAAACACCATATATTTT
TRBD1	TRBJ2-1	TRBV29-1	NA	CSVGQGFYNEQFF	TGCAGCGTCGGACAGGGCTTCTACAATGAGCAGTTCTTC
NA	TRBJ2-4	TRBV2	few	CASRDFLAKNIQYF	TGTGCCAGCCGGGATTTTTTAGCCAAAAACATTCAGTACTTC
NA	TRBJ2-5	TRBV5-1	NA	CASSRGRETQYF	TGCGCCAGCAGCAGGGGGAGGGAGACCCAGTACTTC
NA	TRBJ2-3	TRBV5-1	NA	CASSEGQDTQYF	TGCGCCAGCAGCGAGGGGCAAGATACGCAGTATTTT
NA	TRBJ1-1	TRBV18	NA	CASSPTGGRDTEAFF	TGTGCCAGCTCACCAACGGGGGGGCGGGACACTGAAGCTTTCTTT
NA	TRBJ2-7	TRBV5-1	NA	CASSLQRTAHYEQYF	TGCGCCAGCAGCTTGCAAAGGACGGCCCACTACGAGCAGTACTTC
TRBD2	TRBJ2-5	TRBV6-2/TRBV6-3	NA	CASNPGYSGSLGTQYF	TGTGCCAGCAACCCCGGGTATAGCGGGTCATTGGGGACCCAGTACTTC
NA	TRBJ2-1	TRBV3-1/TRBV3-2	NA	CASSPAWAGFYNEQFF	TGTGCCAGCAGCCCAGCATGGGCAGGTTTCTACAATGAGCAGTTCTTC